This is a list of T cell receptor beta chains from one sample in a study of T cell responses to AZD1222 COVID-19 vaccine. Here immunoSEQ multiplex PCR was the method, and the copy in TCRdb shows in-frame clones only, minus some. Seen here are 160,000 or so clones, around 92% observed once, and the top ten hold about 1.1%. The source was peripheral blood, collected 28 days after the second AZD1222 dose. The receptor source for this set is an adult who received the AZD1222 COVID-19 vaccine. CDR3s include the opening cysteine and the closing phenylalanine or tryptophan. D genes are given only for firm matches. Some rows have no size entry. The others give once, few or many, or a class for an expanded clone.

j_gene,v_gene,abundance,d_gene,CDR3nt,CDR3aa
TRBJ1-1,TRBV12-5,.,.,TGTGCTAGTGGTTTGGAAATGAACACTGAAGCTTTCTTT,CASGLEMNTEAFF
TRBJ1-2,TRBV5-6,.,TRBD1,TGTGCCAGCAACCAGGGGGCCCTACCCTATGGCTACACCTTC,CASNQGALPYGYTF
TRBJ1-1,TRBV5-1,.,.,TGCGCCAGCAGCTTTGGGGCAGGGCAGACTGAAGCTTTCTTT,CASSFGAGQTEAFF
TRBJ2-2,TRBV23-1,.,TRBD1,TGCGCCAGCCATCCGGGACAGGTACTTCGGGGGGAGCTGTTTTTT,CASHPGQVLRGELFF
TRBJ1-2,TRBV2,.,.,TGTGCCAGACGGAACGAATTTAACTATGGCTACACCTTC,CARRNEFNYGYTF
TRBJ2-3,TRBV11-2,once,.,TGTGCCAGCAGCTTAGACGGGCAGGGCAGTGGAGGGGGTACGCAGTATTTT,CASSLDGQGSGGGTQYF
TRBJ1-1,TRBV7-9,.,.,TGTGCCAGCAGTCCCTCGGGAGGAACTGAAGCTTTCTTT,CASSPSGGTEAFF
TRBJ1-1,TRBV6-5,.,TRBD1,TGTGCCAGCAGTTCGACAGGGTGGGGCACTGAAGCTTTCTTT,CASSSTGWGTEAFF
TRBJ2-7,TRBV18,few,TRBD2,TGTGCCAGCTCACCGGGACTAGCGGACTACGAGCAGTACTTC,CASSPGLADYEQYF
TRBJ2-7,TRBV2,few,.,TGTGCGCGGCTGGGACACAATTACGAGCAGTACTTC,CARLGHNYEQYF
TRBJ1-1,TRBV27,.,.,TGTGCCAGCAGTTCCATGGGACCGAACACTGAAGCTTTCTTT,CASSSMGPNTEAFF
TRBJ1-1,TRBV7-3,.,.,TGTGCCAGCAGCTTAACAGGGGACCCGAACACTGAAGCTTTCTTT,CASSLTGDPNTEAFF
TRBJ1-2,TRBV6-5,.,.,TGTGCCAGCAGCCGGACAGCTTACGGAAACTATGGCTACACCTTC,CASSRTAYGNYGYTF
TRBJ2-3,TRBV10-1,.,.,TGCGCCAGCAGAGCCTCCAGGGGGGTAGACACAGATACGCAGTATTTT,CASRASRGVDTDTQYF
TRBJ2-5,TRBV11-3,.,TRBD2,TGTGCCAGCAGCTTAGGGGGCTGGGGGGGAGAGACCCAGTACTTC,CASSLGGWGGETQYF
TRBJ1-1,TRBV7-3,.,.,TGTGCCAGCGGCTCGACACGGAACACTGAAGCTTTCTTT,CASGSTRNTEAFF
TRBJ1-4,TRBV12-5,.,TRBD1,TGTGCTAGTGGTTTTTCCCCCGACAGGGTGAATGAAAAACTGTTTTTT,CASGFSPDRVNEKLFF
TRBJ2-2,TRBV7-9,.,.,TGTGCCAGCAGCTCAAAGGCGACCGGGGAGCTGTTTTTT,CASSSKATGELFF
TRBJ2-3,TRBV2,.,.,TGTGCCAGCAGTTTGGTAGATACGCAGTATTTT,CASSLVDTQYF
TRBJ2-1,TRBV12-3/TRBV12-4,.,.,TGTGCCAGCAGTTTAGCCCTTAACAATGAGCAGTTCTTC,CASSLALNNEQFF
TRBJ2-7,TRBV5-1,.,.,TGCGCCAGCACCTCAGGTGCCGGATACGAGCAGTACTTC,CASTSGAGYEQYF
TRBJ1-5,TRBV19,.,.,TGTGCCAGTACACCTTTTTGGACAGGCAATCAGCCCCAGCATTTT,CASTPFWTGNQPQHF
TRBJ1-4,TRBV29-1,.,.,TGCCTAGCGGGCCCAACTAATGAAAAACTGTTTTTT,CLAGPTNEKLFF
TRBJ2-5,TRBV5-1,.,.,TGCGCCAGCAGGAGAGGCTTTGACTCGGGTGAGACCCAGTACTTC,CASRRGFDSGETQYF
TRBJ1-6,TRBV11-2,.,TRBD1,TGTGCCAGCAGTTTAGCCCCTACGACAGGGGCTGGAAATTCACCCCTCCACTTT,CASSLAPTTGAGNSPLHF
TRBJ1-1,TRBV6-1,.,.,TGTGCCAGCAGTGAAGCGGTACGTGGGCCCTTCGATGAAGCTTTCTTT,CASSEAVRGPFDEAFF
TRBJ1-1,TRBV10-3,.,.,TGTGCCTCCGAAGGGGGGGGGCGTCGCACTGAAGCTTTCTTT,CASEGGGRRTEAFF
TRBJ1-1,TRBV19,.,.,TGTGCCAGTAGTCCACAGGCGGGTTCGGCTTTCTTT,CASSPQAGSAFF
TRBJ1-2,TRBV10-3,.,.,TGTGCCATCAGTGACGGTCTCATTGATGGCTACACCTTC,CAISDGLIDGYTF
TRBJ2-6,TRBV6-1,.,.,TGTGCCAGCAGTGCCCCCCCTGTCGTCTCTGGGGCCAACGTCCTGACTTTC,CASSAPPVVSGANVLTF
TRBJ1-2,TRBV6-1,once,TRBD1,TGTGCCACCAACAGGGGCTATGTGGGCTACACCTTC,CATNRGYVGYTF
TRBJ2-2,TRBV29-1,.,.,TGCAGCGTTGAAAACTCATCCACCGGGGAGCTGTTTTTT,CSVENSSTGELFF
TRBJ1-3,TRBV21-1,.,.,TGTGCCATCCGGTGGTCTGGAAACACCATATATTTT,CAIRWSGNTIYF
TRBJ1-6,TRBV7-6,.,.,TGTGCCAGCAGCTTAGAGGGGCGTTCACCCCTCCACTTT,CASSLEGRSPLHF
TRBJ1-1,TRBV21-1,.,.,TGTGCCAGCAGACAGGGGAACACTGAAGCTTTCTTT,CASRQGNTEAFF
TRBJ2-7,TRBV6-5,.,.,TGTGCCAGCAGTTACCGCGACGAAGTATCTTACGAGCAGTACTTC,CASSYRDEVSYEQYF
TRBJ1-5,TRBV25-1,.,TRBD1,TGTGCCAGCAGTGGGCGGACAGGGGATCAGCCCCAGCATTTT,CASSGRTGDQPQHF
TRBJ2-3,TRBV14,.,.,TGTGCCAGCAGCCACCTACAGGGAGGTACGCAGTATTTT,CASSHLQGGTQYF
TRBJ2-2,TRBV2,few,.,TGTGCCAGCAGAGGGATGGCCGGGGAGCTGTTTTTT,CASRGMAGELFF
TRBJ2-5,TRBV6-5,.,TRBD2,TGTGCCAGTAGCGGGGGGGAGCAAGAGACCCAGTACTTC,CASSGGEQETQYF
TRBJ1-2,TRBV7-6,.,TRBD1,TGTGCCAGCAGCCCCCGGACAGGGGAAGGTTATGGCTACACCTTC,CASSPRTGEGYGYTF
TRBJ1-1,TRBV4-2,.,.,TGTGCCAGCAGCCAAGATTTGACAGGCCAGGAAGCTTTCTTT,CASSQDLTGQEAFF
TRBJ2-7,TRBV27,.,TRBD1,TGTGCCAGCAGTTTAAGGAAGGGACAGGGTTACGACTACGAGCAGTACTTC,CASSLRKGQGYDYEQYF